This T cell receptor (beta chain) was captured in a study of blood T cells in healthy people across ages. Regarding the study as a whole: Among T cells, TCR beta diversity per million cells dropped roughly linearly as age rose.

J lost 0 bases, V lost 3 bases, and 7 bases had no gene match. This CDR3 is 16 amino acids long. In germline, CDR1 is MGHDK, CDR2 SYGVNS. The study drew donors from healthy Caucasian individuals in Russia aged roughly 6 to 90. Comment on this clonotype: Its antigen is still unknown.

Together with a sample-barcoded 5' primer, a J-beta primer mix was included in a second PCR lasting about 6 to 12 cycles. MiXCR was run by TCRdb on the 5' RACE reads, yielding one entry per CDR3 protein. The table includes more than 1,000,000 distinct CDR3 sequences, almost 25% detected once. Another study also made use of these data, one on T cells of mothers and their children. That investigation notes: Reads obtained per mother exceeded 9 million TCR beta CDR3 reads, with several million obtained per child.

The sequence was collected from a girl aged 2 to 10 in good health. Source material: blood. This chain joins TRBV25-1 and TRBJ2-5, with 7 nucleotides matching TRBD2. DNA for the CDR3: TGTGCCAGCAGTGACCAGCGGGGACCGTACCAAGAGACCCAGTACTTC. Protein: CASSDQRGPYQETQYF. The full variable domain, with the rest looked up from reference TRBV25-1 and TRBJ2-5, is EADIYQTPRYLVIGTGKKITLECSQTMGHDKMYWYQQDPGMELHLIHYSYGVNSTEKGDLSSESTVSRIRTEHFPLTLESARPSHTSQYLCASSDQRGPYQETQYFGPGTRLLVL.